Listed below are T cell receptor beta chains from one sample, sequenced in a study of T cell responses to AZD1222 COVID-19 vaccine. The repertoire was sequenced with immunoSEQ multiplex PCR; TCRdb's copy has only in-frame clones and lacks some. The sample records 150,000 to 200,000 clones, just under 95% being singletons. The material sequenced was peripheral blood, taken on day 0 of AZD1222 vaccination. These receptors all come from an adult in good health. The CDR3 runs from the conserved cysteine through the conserved F or W. Each record gives: D gene, V gene, clone size, J gene, CDR3 length, CDR3 protein, CDR3 DNA. D genes are given only for firm matches. Clone size, where shown, is once, few, many, or a class for clones that have expanded.

d_call: -; v_call: TRBV5-1; clone_size: -; j_call: TRBJ1-5; cdr3_length: 15; cdr3_aa: CASSLEGVGNQPQHF; cdr3_nt: TGCGCCAGCAGCTTGGAGGGGGTTGGTAATCAGCCCCAGCATTTT
d_call: TRBD2; v_call: TRBV7-2; clone_size: -; j_call: TRBJ2-7; cdr3_length: 18; cdr3_aa: CASSLGLAEWGGGYEQYF; cdr3_nt: TGTGCCAGCAGCTTAGGACTAGCGGAATGGGGCGGGGGTTACGAGCAGTACTTC
d_call: TRBD1; v_call: TRBV5-1; clone_size: -; j_call: TRBJ2-3; cdr3_length: 14; cdr3_aa: CASSLQGSTDTQYF; cdr3_nt: TGCGCCAGCAGCTTACAGGGGAGCACAGATACGCAGTATTTT
d_call: -; v_call: TRBV12-5; clone_size: -; j_call: TRBJ1-1; cdr3_length: 14; cdr3_aa: CASGLPGVNTEAFF; cdr3_nt: TGTGCTAGTGGTTTGCCGGGAGTGAACACTGAAGCTTTCTTT
d_call: -; v_call: TRBV2; clone_size: few; j_call: TRBJ2-7; cdr3_length: 13; cdr3_aa: CASRDHEPYEQYF; cdr3_nt: TGTGCCAGCAGAGATCATGAACCCTACGAGCAGTACTTC
d_call: -; v_call: TRBV3-1/TRBV3-2; clone_size: -; j_call: TRBJ1-5; cdr3_length: 15; cdr3_aa: CASVKKGSSNQPQHF; cdr3_nt: TGTGCCAGCGTCAAGAAGGGCAGTAGCAATCAGCCCCAGCATTTT
d_call: TRBD1; v_call: TRBV30; clone_size: -; j_call: TRBJ1-2; cdr3_length: 16; cdr3_aa: CAWSGIRGDRGYGYTF; cdr3_nt: TGTGCCTGGAGTGGCATACGCGGGGACAGGGGATATGGCTACACCTTC
d_call: -; v_call: TRBV29-1; clone_size: once; j_call: TRBJ2-3; cdr3_length: 17; cdr3_aa: CSVEDPGQDHGTDTQYF; cdr3_nt: TGCAGCGTTGAAGATCCAGGCCAGGACCACGGCACAGATACGCAGTATTTT
d_call: TRBD2; v_call: TRBV9; clone_size: -; j_call: TRBJ2-7; cdr3_length: 14; cdr3_aa: CASSPASGSYEQYF; cdr3_nt: TGTGCCAGCAGCCCGGCTAGCGGGAGTTACGAGCAGTACTTC
d_call: TRBD2; v_call: TRBV28; clone_size: once; j_call: TRBJ2-1; cdr3_length: 16; cdr3_aa: CASNPDSGSAYNEQFF; cdr3_nt: TGTGCCAGCAATCCGGATAGCGGGAGTGCCTACAATGAGCAGTTCTTC
d_call: TRBD1; v_call: TRBV9; clone_size: -; j_call: TRBJ1-6; cdr3_length: 14; cdr3_aa: CASTSGTDNSPLHF; cdr3_nt: TGTGCCAGCACCTCCGGGACAGATAATTCACCCCTCCACTTT
d_call: -; v_call: TRBV6-6; clone_size: once; j_call: TRBJ2-1; cdr3_length: 14; cdr3_aa: CASGMRRDYNEQFF; cdr3_nt: TGTGCCAGCGGCATGCGCAGGGATTACAATGAGCAGTTCTTC
d_call: -; v_call: TRBV7-9; clone_size: -; j_call: TRBJ1-2; cdr3_length: 15; cdr3_aa: CASSLDQGLGYGYTF; cdr3_nt: TGTGCCAGCAGCTTAGACCAGGGACTCGGCTATGGCTACACCTTC
d_call: TRBD2; v_call: TRBV9; clone_size: -; j_call: TRBJ2-1; cdr3_length: 15; cdr3_aa: CASSLGSGAYNEQFF; cdr3_nt: TGTGCCAGCAGTCTGGGGAGCGGGGCCTACAATGAGCAGTTCTTC
d_call: TRBD1; v_call: TRBV19; clone_size: -; j_call: TRBJ1-4; cdr3_length: 15; cdr3_aa: CASSTDQGEWEKLFF; cdr3_nt: TGTGCCAGTAGTACCGACCAGGGGGAGTGGGAAAAACTGTTTTTT
d_call: -; v_call: TRBV15; clone_size: -; j_call: TRBJ2-7; cdr3_length: 16; cdr3_aa: CATSRDGRGRSYEQYF; cdr3_nt: TGTGCCACCAGCAGAGATGGCCGGGGCCGATCCTACGAGCAGTACTTC
d_call: TRBD1; v_call: TRBV3-1/TRBV3-2; clone_size: -; j_call: TRBJ1-1; cdr3_length: 14; cdr3_aa: CASSTWDRRTEAFF; cdr3_nt: TGTGCCAGCAGCACCTGGGACAGGCGGACTGAAGCTTTCTTT
d_call: -; v_call: TRBV12-3/TRBV12-4; clone_size: -; j_call: TRBJ1-2; cdr3_length: 13; cdr3_aa: CASRESRIYGYTF; cdr3_nt: TGTGCCAGCAGGGAGAGCCGGATTTATGGCTACACCTTC
d_call: -; v_call: TRBV7-9; clone_size: -; j_call: TRBJ2-2; cdr3_length: 15; cdr3_aa: CASSPTSPNTGELFF; cdr3_nt: TGTGCCAGCAGCCCGACTAGTCCGAACACCGGGGAGCTGTTTTTT
d_call: TRBD1; v_call: TRBV30; clone_size: -; j_call: TRBJ1-1; cdr3_length: 14; cdr3_aa: CARGDRQKSTEAFF; cdr3_nt: TGTGCCCGGGGGGACAGGCAGAAATCCACTGAAGCTTTCTTT
d_call: -; v_call: TRBV19; clone_size: -; j_call: TRBJ1-1; cdr3_length: 12; cdr3_aa: CASSRGVAEAFF; cdr3_nt: TGTGCCAGTAGTAGGGGTGTCGCTGAAGCTTTCTTT
d_call: -; v_call: TRBV28; clone_size: few; j_call: TRBJ2-7; cdr3_length: 13; cdr3_aa: CATFLDAPYEQYF; cdr3_nt: TGTGCCACTTTTTTGGACGCTCCCTACGAGCAGTACTTC
d_call: TRBD1; v_call: TRBV18; clone_size: -; j_call: TRBJ1-2; cdr3_length: 14; cdr3_aa: CASSPGTAFDGYTF; cdr3_nt: TGTGCCAGCTCACCAGGGACAGCGTTCGATGGCTACACCTTC
d_call: -; v_call: TRBV18; clone_size: -; j_call: TRBJ1-4; cdr3_length: 14; cdr3_aa: CASSPQQFNEKLFF; cdr3_nt: TGTGCCAGCTCACCCCAACAGTTTAATGAAAAACTGTTTTTT